Shown below are 25 T cell receptor beta chains from a single sample sequenced in a study of human T cells and chemical hapten exposure. As to time point: patch test 3, about 24 weeks after DPC sensitization. Treatment denoted: therapeutic diphenylcyclopropenone sensitization with weekly scalp DPC. MiXCR was run by TCRdb on the RACE reads, yielding one entry per CDR3 protein. The sample includes 190,000 or so distinct CDR3 sequences, 20% to 25% of them seen just once. The material sequenced was whole blood, taken in connection with sensitization to the hapten diphenylcyclopropenone (DPC). Receptor source: a middle-aged woman with alopecia areata. Some clones in this sample may be carry-over from other donors' samples.

This rearrangement joins TRBV29-1 to TRBJ1-5, with D tentatively TRBD1 (6 bases). Trimming stripped 6 bases from V and 4 bases from J, with 16 bases between. CDR1 is SQVTM and CDR2 is ANQGSEA in the germline V gene. The CDR3 extends over 14 amino acids. This CDR3 is CSVQQGNQNQPQHF. The CDR3 DNA reads TGCAGCGTGCAACAGGGTAATCAGAATCAGCCCCAGCATTTT.

Ten or more counts support this clonotype. The genes are TRBV11-2 and TRBJ1-1; possibly TRBD1 for D (6 bases). Trimming removed 1 base at V and 1 base at J, with 10 bases between. CDR3 size: 15 residues. From germline, CDR1 is SGHAT and CDR2 FQNNGV. The CDR3 is CASSLGRQANTEAFF. The CDR3 DNA reads TGTGCCAGCAGCTTAGGGAGACAGGCGAACACTGAAGCTTTCTTT. The whole variable domain, filled in from reference TRBV11-2 and TRBJ1-1, reads EAGVAQSPRYKIIEKRQSVAFWCNPISGHATLYWYQQILGQGPKLLIQFQNNGVVDDSQLPKDRFSAERLKGVDSTLKIQPAKLEDSAVYLCASSLGRQANTEAFFGQGTRLTVV.

J is TRBJ2-1 and V is TRBV29-1; TRBD1 might be the D (6 bases). This CDR3 is 16 amino acids long. Between the trimmed V and J ends, which lost 6 bases and 1 base, there was a span of 19 bases. CDR1 is SQVTM, CDR2 ANQGSEA, per germline. This CDR3 reads CSVHSEGQPSYNEQFF. The CDR3 DNA sequence: TGCAGCGTGCACTCCGAGGGACAACCTTCCTACAATGAGCAGTTCTTC.

This clonotype has a handful of counts. The chain carries TRBV7-2 and TRBJ1-5; the D is unclear. V lost 4 bases and J 5 bases, leaving 18 bases between the germline ends. The CDR3 totals 16 residues. CDR1 and CDR2 (germline): SGHTA, FQGNSA. This chain's CDR3 is CASSSGGNLGHQPQHF. The CDR3 DNA is TGTGCCAGCAGCTCCGGAGGGAACCTAGGCCATCAGCCCCAGCATTTT.

The chain has TRBV6-2 or TRBV6-3 and TRBJ1-2; the D gene is possibly TRBD1 (6 bases). The germline V gene has CDR1 MNHEY and CDR2 SVGEGT. V lost 6 bases and J lost 4, with 12 bases in between. The CDR3 extends over 13 amino acids. CDR3 region: CASSDGQLYGYTF. The CDR3 DNA is TGTGCCAGCAGCGACGGACAGCTCTATGGCTACACCTTC.

The chain combines TRBV5-4 with TRBJ2-7; 11 bases map to TRBD1. Germline loops: CDR1 SGHNT, CDR2 YYREEE (reference sequence). CDR3 size: 14 residues. After removal of 4 bases from V and 6 bases from J, the junction contained 6 bases not matched to a gene. CDR3 coding DNA: TGTGCCAGCAGCCCGGGACAGGGGGTCGTCGAGCAGTACTTC. Translating gives CASSPGQGVVEQYF.

In its sample, this clonotype was seen a few times. This sequence joins TRBV5-1 and TRBJ2-1; D is ambiguous. CDR3 length: 14 amino acids. V was clipped by 1 base and J by 4 bases, with 9 bases between them. Germline-derived CDR1 and CDR2 are SGHRS and YFSETQ. The CDR3 sequence: CASSLYITYNEQFF. The CDR3 DNA reads TGCGCCAGCAGCTTGTACATAACATACAATGAGCAGTTCTTC.

V usage is TRBV5-1 and J usage is TRBJ2-2; D is tentatively TRBD1 or TRBD2 (6 bases each). V was clipped by 4 bases and J by 4 bases, with 14 bases between them. The CDR3 spans 15 residues. Per the germline V gene, CDR1 is SGHRS and CDR2 is YFSETQ. The CDR3 nucleotides are TGCGCCAGCAGCCGGGAGACAGGTCGCACCGGGGAGCTGTTTTTT. Translating gives CASSRETGRTGELFF. The variable domain in full, with the rest retrieved from reference TRBV5-1 and TRBJ2-2, is KAGVTQTPRYLIKTRGQQVTLSCSPISGHRSVSWYQQTPGQGLQFLFEYFSETQRNKGNFPGRFSGRQFSNSRSEMNVSTLELGDSALYLCASSRETGRTGELFFGEGSRLTVL.

This clonotype showed up just a few times. The chain carries TRBV7-2 and TRBJ2-3, with a possible D match to TRBD2 (5 bases). Trimming pared 5 bases from V and 4 bases from J, leaving 13 bases between. Germline values: CDR1 SGHTA, CDR2 FQGNSA. The CDR3 is 14 residues long. The CDR3 here is CASSVSGGADTQYF. CDR3 sequence (DNA): TGTGCCAGCAGCGTGAGCGGAGGAGCAGATACGCAGTATTTT.

This chain joins TRBV20-1 and TRBJ2-1; D remains ambiguous. CDR3 length equals 15 residues. Trimming shortened V by 1 base and J by 4 bases, and 14 bases separated the two germline ends. Germline CDR1 DFQATT, CDR2 SNEGSKA (reference sequence). The CDR3 bases are TGCAGTGCTAGAGCCTCTAGTGGAGTTTACAATGAGCAGTTCTTC. This gives the protein CSARASSGVYNEQFF.

V and J are TRBV7-2 and TRBJ2-7; 8 bases are shared with TRBD2. This CDR3 spans 15 amino acids. The germline CDR1 and CDR2 sequences are SGHTA and FQGNSA. The V and J ends lost 2 bases and 4 bases, in that order; junction bases with no gene match: 7. Here the CDR3 DNA reads TGTGCCAGCAGCTTATCGGGACTAGGGCTTTACGAGCAGTACTTC. Residues: CASSLSGLGLYEQYF.

The sample holds a few counts of this clonotype. The chain carries TRBV7-2 and TRBJ1-5, with D unresolved. Germline V gene lookup returns CDR1 SGHTA and CDR2 FQGNSA. The CDR3 totals 16 residues. V shed 1 base and J shed 4 bases, with 14 bases lying between them. For the CDR3, the DNA is TGTGCCAGCAGCTTAGGAGTAGGCATCGGTAATCAGCCCCAGCATTTT. Translation gives CASSLGVGIGNQPQHF.

In this sample, this clonotype turned up many times. This CDR3 reads CASSVGGANTGELFF. DNA for the CDR3: TGTGCCAGCAGCGTAGGAGGGGCGAACACCGGGGAGCTGTTTTTT. The chain carries TRBV9 and TRBJ2-2; D could derive from TRBD1 or TRBD2 (5 bases each). This CDR3 is 15 amino acids long. V was cut by 0 bases and J by 0 bases, with 6 bases left in between. Germline V gives CDR1 SGDLS, CDR2 YYNGEE.

This clonotype has just a few counts. The chain uses TRBV28 and TRBJ1-4; D possibly corresponds to TRBD1 (5 bases). Germline assignment: CDR1 MDHEN and CDR2 SYDVKM. The CDR3 runs 16 residues. Trimming shortened V by 3 bases and J by 5 bases, and 16 bases separated the two germline ends. The CDR3 is CASSFPRGKGNEKLFF. The DNA for the CDR3 is TGTGCCAGCAGTTTCCCGAGGGGTAAGGGAAATGAAAAACTGTTTTTT.

The V and J genes are TRBV15 and TRBJ2-5, with 7 bases that match TRBD2. V lost 8 bases to trimming and J lost 6 bases; unmatched junction nucleotides: 24. The length of the CDR3 is 18 residues. Germline-derived CDR1 and CDR2 are LNHNV and YYDKDF (reference sequence). The CDR3 DNA reads as TGTGCCACCTCAGAGACCCTTTCTAGCGGACGCAAAGGGAAGACCCAGTACTTC. Residues: CATSETLSSGRKGKTQYF.

The chain couples TRBV10-3 to TRBJ2-7; D ambiguous. This CDR3 is 13 amino acids long. From germline, CDR1 is ENHRY and CDR2 SYGVKD. V was cut by 4 bases and J by 5 bases, with 12 bases left in between. In DNA, the CDR3 is TGTGCCATCAGTGGGTCCCCGATCGACGAGCAGTACTTC. Translating gives CAISGSPIDEQYF.

This clonotype was seen a handful of times. The V call is TRBV28, the J call TRBJ2-7; D is unclear. Deletions cut 4 bases from V and 1 base from J, with 11 bases between. Germline V gives CDR1 MDHEN, CDR2 SYDVKM. There are 14 residues in the CDR3. Here the CDR3 reads CASSSRLLSYEQYF. The CDR3 nucleotides read TGTGCCAGCAGTTCCCGACTCCTTTCCTACGAGCAGTACTTC.

The V and J genes are TRBV9 and TRBJ2-1; D is possibly TRBD2 (6 bases). CDR3 size: 16 residues. Deletions cut 0 bases from V and 9 bases from J, with 19 bases between. CDR1 and CDR2 from the germline V gene are SGDLS and YYNGEE. The CDR3 here is CASSVGGSGYRGEQFF. In nucleotides, the CDR3 is TGTGCCAGCAGCGTAGGGGGTAGCGGTTATAGGGGTGAGCAGTTCTTC. Complete variable domain (other parts from reference TRBV9 and TRBJ2-1): DSGVTQTPKHLITATGQRVTLRCSPRSGDLSVYWYQQSLDQGLQFLIQYYNGEERAKGNILERFSAQQFPDLHSELNLSSLELGDSALYFCASSVGGSGYRGEQFFGPGTRLTVL.

On this clonotype: Lacking the conserved final phenylalanine or tryptophan, this CDR3 likely reflects a read error. The genes are TRBV28 and TRBJ2-7; D perhaps matches TRBD2 (5 bases). The CDR3 consists of 16 residues. Germline V gene lookup returns CDR1 MDHEN and CDR2 SYDVKM. V was cut by 3 bases and J by 5 bases, with 20 bases left in between. The CDR3 here is CASSFDPRLKPNEQYL. The CDR3 nucleotides are TGTGCCAGCAGTTTTGACCCGAGACTAAAGCCTAACGAGCAGTACCTC.

V is TRBV6-5 and J is TRBJ2-2, with D possibly being TRBD1 or TRBD2 (5 bases each). The CDR3 has 14 amino acids. Germline V gene data show CDR1 as MNHEY and CDR2 as SVGAGI. Trimming stripped 6 bases from V and 4 bases from J, with 12 bases between. The CDR3 DNA reads TGTGCCAGCAGGGGACCGGTGGGCACCGGGGAGCTGTTTTTT. It translates to CASRGPVGTGELFF.

The genes are TRBV19 and TRBJ2-1; TRBD1 agrees at 8 bases. CDR1 is LNHDA and CDR2 is SQIVND in the germline V gene (reference sequence). Trimming at V came to 4 bases and at J to 3 bases, leaving 17 bases not matched to a gene. This CDR3 is built from 19 residues. In DNA form, the CDR3 reads TGTGCCAGTAGTACACCCCGAAGTCCGGGACAGGTGAACTACAATGAGCAGTTCTTC. Amino acids: CASSTPRSPGQVNYNEQFF. Full variable domain (rest looked up from reference TRBV19 and TRBJ2-1): DGGITQSPKYLFRKEGQNVTLSCEQNLNHDAMYWYRQDPGQGLRLIYYSQIVNDFQKGDIAEGYSVSREKKESFPLTVTSAQKNPTAFYLCASSTPRSPGQVNYNEQFFGPGTRLTVL.

In this sample, this clonotype turned up a few times. CDR3 coding DNA: TGCAGTGCTTCGGCCATCCGGGCTAGCGGGAATCGCTCTCCCTACGAGCAGTACTTC. Translated, it gives CSASAIRASGNRSPYEQYF. The V call is TRBV20-1, the J call TRBJ2-7, with 9 bases fitting TRBD2. V lost 5 bases and J lost 2; bases outside the gene matches: 22. The CDR3 contains 19 residues. In germline, CDR1 is DFQATT, CDR2 SNEGSKA (reference sequence).

The chain has TRBV4-2 and TRBJ2-6; 7 nucleotides align to TRBD1. The ends lost 0 bases at V and 0 bases at J; junction bases unmatched: 11. This CDR3 is 20 amino acids long. Germline V gene lookup returns CDR1 LGHNA and CDR2 YNFKEQ. CDR3 nucleotide sequence: TGTGCCAGCAGCCAAGATCTTTGGGACAGATCTCTCTCTGGGGCCAACGTCCTGACTTTC. As protein: CASSQDLWDRSLSGANVLTF.

This clonotype was detected only a few times. For the CDR3, the DNA is TGTGCCAGCAGTACTAAGAGCTCCTACGAGCAGTACTTC. It encodes CASSTKSSYEQYF. This chain links TRBV12-3 or TRBV12-4 with TRBJ2-7; no clear D gene. Trimming removed 5 bases from V and 0 bases from J, with 8 bases in between. The CDR3 length is 13 residues.

This rearrangement joins TRBV7-2 to TRBJ1-2; D not resolved. The CDR3 contains 15 residues. Germline CDR1 reads SGHTA; CDR2 reads FQGNSA. The V end was cut by 0 bases, the J end by 3 bases, with 11 bases between. The CDR3 protein is CASSLARTAYYGYTF. The CDR3 nucleotides read TGTGCCAGCAGCTTAGCCCGTACAGCGTACTATGGCTACACCTTC.